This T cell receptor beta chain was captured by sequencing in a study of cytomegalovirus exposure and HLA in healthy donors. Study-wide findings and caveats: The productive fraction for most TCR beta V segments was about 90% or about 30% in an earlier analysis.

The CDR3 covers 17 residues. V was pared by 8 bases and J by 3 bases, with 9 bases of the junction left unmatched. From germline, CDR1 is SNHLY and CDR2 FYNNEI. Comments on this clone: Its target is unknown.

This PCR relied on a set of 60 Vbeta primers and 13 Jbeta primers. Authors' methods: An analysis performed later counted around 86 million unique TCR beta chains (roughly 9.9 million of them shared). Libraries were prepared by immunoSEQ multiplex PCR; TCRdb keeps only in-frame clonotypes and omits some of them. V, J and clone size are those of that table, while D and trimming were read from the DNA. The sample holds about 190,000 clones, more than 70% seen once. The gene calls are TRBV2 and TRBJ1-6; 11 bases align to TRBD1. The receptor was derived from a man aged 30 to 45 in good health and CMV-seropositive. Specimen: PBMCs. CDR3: CASYGQGAEIYNSPLHF. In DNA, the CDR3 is TGTGCCAGCTATGGACAGGGGGCTGAAATCTATAATTCACCCCTCCACTTT. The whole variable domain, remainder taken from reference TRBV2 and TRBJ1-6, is EPEVTQTPSHQVTQMGQEVILRCVPISNHLYFYWYRQILGQKVEFLVSFYNNEISEKSEIFDDQFSVERPDGSNFTLKIRSTKLEDSAMYFCASYGQGAEIYNSPLHFGNGTRLTVT.